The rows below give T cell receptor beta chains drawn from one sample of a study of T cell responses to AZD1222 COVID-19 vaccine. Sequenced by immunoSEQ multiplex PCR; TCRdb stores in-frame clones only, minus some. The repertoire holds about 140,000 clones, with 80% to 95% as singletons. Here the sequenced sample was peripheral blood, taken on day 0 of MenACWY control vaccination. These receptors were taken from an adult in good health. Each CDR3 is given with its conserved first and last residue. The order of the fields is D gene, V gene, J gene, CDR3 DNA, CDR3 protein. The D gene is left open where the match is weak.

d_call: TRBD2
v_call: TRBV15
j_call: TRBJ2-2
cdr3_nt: TGTGCCACCAGCAGAGATAAGACTAGCGGGGTGAACACCGGGGAGCTGTTTTTT
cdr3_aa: CATSRDKTSGVNTGELFF

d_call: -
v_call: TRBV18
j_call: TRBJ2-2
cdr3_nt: TGTGCCAGCTCACCTGGGGCCACGGCTCGGCGCTCCACCGGGGAGCTGTTTTTT
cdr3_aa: CASSPGATARRSTGELFF

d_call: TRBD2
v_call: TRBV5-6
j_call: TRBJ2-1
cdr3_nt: TGTGCCAGCAGCTTAAGGAGACTAGCGGTTTACAATGAGCAGTTCTTC
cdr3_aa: CASSLRRLAVYNEQFF

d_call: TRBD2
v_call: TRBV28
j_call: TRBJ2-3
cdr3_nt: TGTGCCAGCAGGGGGGGGGTAAGCACAGATACGCAGTATTTT
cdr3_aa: CASRGGVSTDTQYF

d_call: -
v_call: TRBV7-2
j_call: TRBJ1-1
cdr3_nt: TGTGCCAGCAGCTTAGGATGGGGGGGCACTGAAGCTTTCTTT
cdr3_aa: CASSLGWGGTEAFF

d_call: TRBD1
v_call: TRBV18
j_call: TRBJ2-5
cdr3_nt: TGTGCCAGCTCGGGACAGCAAGAGACCCAGTACTTC
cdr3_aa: CASSGQQETQYF

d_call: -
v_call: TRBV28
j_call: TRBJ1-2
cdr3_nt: TGTGCCAGCAGTCCCTGGGGGGCGTCAGGGCCTAGTGGTGGCTACACCTTC
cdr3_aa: CASSPWGASGPSGGYTF

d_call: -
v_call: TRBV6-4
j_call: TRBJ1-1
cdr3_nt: TGTGCCAGCAGTGACTCGAGCGACGGTACTGAAGCTTTCTTT
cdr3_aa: CASSDSSDGTEAFF

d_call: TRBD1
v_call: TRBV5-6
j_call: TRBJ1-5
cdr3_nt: TGTGCCAGCAGCTTGACACAGGGGGTAGTCAGGGTGAAGCCCCAGCATTTT
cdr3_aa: CASSLTQGVVRVKPQHF

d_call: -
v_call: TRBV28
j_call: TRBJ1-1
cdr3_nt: TGTGCCAGCAGTTTATTGCGGGACGAAGCTTTCTTT
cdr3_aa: CASSLLRDEAFF

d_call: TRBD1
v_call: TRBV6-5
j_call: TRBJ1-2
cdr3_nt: TGTGCCAGCAGCCTTATTGGGGACAGCCATGGCTACACCTTC
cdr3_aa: CASSLIGDSHGYTF

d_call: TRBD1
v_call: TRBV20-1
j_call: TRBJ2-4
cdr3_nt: TGCAGTGCTAGTGACTACCCGGGACAGGGGTCATTAGCCAAAAACATTCAGTACTTC
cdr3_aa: CSASDYPGQGSLAKNIQYF

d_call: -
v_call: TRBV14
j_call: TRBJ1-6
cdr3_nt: TGTGCCAGCAGCCAAGACGGCACCCGGACGGGAAATTCACCCCTCCACTTT
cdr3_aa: CASSQDGTRTGNSPLHF

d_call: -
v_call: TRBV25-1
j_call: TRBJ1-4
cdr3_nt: TGTGCCAGCAGTGTCCCAGGGGCAACTAATGAAAAACTGTTTTTT
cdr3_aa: CASSVPGATNEKLFF

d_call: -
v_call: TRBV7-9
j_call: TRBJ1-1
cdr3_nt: TGTGCCAGCACCCCGGGAGATACAACTGAAGCTTTCTTT
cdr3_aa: CASTPGDTTEAFF

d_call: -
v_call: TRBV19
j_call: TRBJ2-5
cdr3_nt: TGTGCCAGTAGATTGAGGGGCAGCCAAGAGACCCAGTACTTC
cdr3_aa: CASRLRGSQETQYF

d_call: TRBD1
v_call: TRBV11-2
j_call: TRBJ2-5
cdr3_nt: TGTGCCAGCAGCCTAAGGGGGCTACCTAACCAAGAGACCCAGTACTTC
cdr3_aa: CASSLRGLPNQETQYF

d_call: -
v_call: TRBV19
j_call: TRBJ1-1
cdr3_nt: TGTGCCAGTCTGATCGGAGGGGGTAGGACTGAAGCTTTCTTT
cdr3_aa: CASLIGGGRTEAFF

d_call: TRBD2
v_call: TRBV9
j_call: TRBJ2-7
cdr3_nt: TGTGCCAGCAGCGTAGGTCCGACTAGCGGGAGCCTCTCCTACGAGCAGTACTTC
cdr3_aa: CASSVGPTSGSLSYEQYF

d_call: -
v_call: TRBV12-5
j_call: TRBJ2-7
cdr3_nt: TGTGCTAGTGGTTTGTTAAAGCCCTCCTACGAGCAGTACTTC
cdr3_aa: CASGLLKPSYEQYF

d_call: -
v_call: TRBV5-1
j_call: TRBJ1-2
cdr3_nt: TGCGCCAGCAGCCTGAGTCGGGACGACTACACCTTC
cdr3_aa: CASSLSRDDYTF